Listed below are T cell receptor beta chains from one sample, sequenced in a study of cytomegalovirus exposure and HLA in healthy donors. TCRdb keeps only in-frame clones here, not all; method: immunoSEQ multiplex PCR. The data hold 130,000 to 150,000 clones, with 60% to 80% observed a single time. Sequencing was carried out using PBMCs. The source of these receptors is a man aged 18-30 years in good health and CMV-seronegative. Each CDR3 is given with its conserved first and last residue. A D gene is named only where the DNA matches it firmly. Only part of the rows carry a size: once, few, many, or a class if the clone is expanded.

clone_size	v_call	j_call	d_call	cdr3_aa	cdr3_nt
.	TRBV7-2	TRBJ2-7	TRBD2	CASSLDLGGGYYYEQYF	TGTGCCAGCAGCTTAGATCTGGGCGGGGGGTATTATTACGAGCAGTACTTC
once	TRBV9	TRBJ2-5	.	CASSVVPIGLGGGETQYF	TGTGCCAGCAGCGTAGTCCCCATTGGATTGGGAGGGGGAGAGACCCAGTACTTC
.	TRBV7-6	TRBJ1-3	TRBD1	CASSLTRTGSGNTIYF	TGTGCCAGCAGCTTAACCCGGACAGGGTCTGGAAACACCATATATTTT
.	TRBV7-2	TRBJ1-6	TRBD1	CASSEYDRAVGSPLHF	TGTGCCAGCAGCGAATACGACAGGGCGGTAGGTTCACCCCTCCACTTT
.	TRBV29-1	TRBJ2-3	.	CSVARGAADTQYF	TGCAGCGTTGCCCGGGGGGCCGCGGATACGCAGTATTTT
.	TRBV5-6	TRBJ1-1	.	CASSLVTLSVTEAFF	TGTGCCAGCAGCTTGGTAACACTAAGCGTCACTGAAGCTTTCTTT
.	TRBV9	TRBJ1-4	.	CASSVAGEEDEKLFF	TGTGCCAGCAGCGTAGCAGGGGAAGAAGATGAAAAACTGTTTTTT
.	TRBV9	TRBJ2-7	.	CASSVALGDYEQYF	TGTGCCAGCAGCGTAGCTTTGGGGGACTACGAGCAGTACTTC
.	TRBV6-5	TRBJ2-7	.	CASRRLEGYEQYF	TGTGCCAGCAGAAGACTGGAGGGGTACGAGCAGTACTTC
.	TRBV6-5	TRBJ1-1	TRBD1	CASSYGGQETEAFF	TGTGCCAGCAGTTACGGGGGACAGGAGACTGAAGCTTTCTTT
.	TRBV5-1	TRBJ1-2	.	CASSLTRGADYGYTF	TGCGCCAGCAGCTTGACCAGGGGAGCTGACTATGGCTACACCTTC
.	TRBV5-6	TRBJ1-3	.	CASSLTLNRAGNTIYF	TGTGCCAGCAGCCTAACACTCAACAGGGCTGGAAACACCATATATTTT
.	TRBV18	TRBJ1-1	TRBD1	CASSPSTGGLAEAFF	TGTGCCAGCTCACCCTCGACAGGGGGTTTGGCTGAAGCTTTCTTT
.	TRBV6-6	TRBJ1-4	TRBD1	CASSQDRDVRNEKLFF	TGTGCCAGCAGCCAGGACAGGGACGTACGTAATGAAAAACTGTTTTTT
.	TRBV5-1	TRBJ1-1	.	CASSFDRLNTEAFF	TGCGCCAGCAGCTTCGACAGGTTGAACACTGAAGCTTTCTTT
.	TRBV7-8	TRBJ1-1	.	CASSPPLRGAFF	TGTGCCAGCAGCCCTCCGCTTCGAGGAGCTTTCTTT
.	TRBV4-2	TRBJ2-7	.	CASSQDSAAGYSYEQYF	TGTGCCAGCAGCCAAGACTCGGCCGCGGGTTATTCCTACGAGCAGTACTTC
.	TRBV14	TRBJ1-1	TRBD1	CASSQLNRGGTEAFF	TGTGCCAGCAGCCAACTAAACAGGGGGGGCACTGAAGCTTTCTTT
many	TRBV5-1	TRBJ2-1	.	CASSRSDNEQFF	TGCGCCAGCAGCCGGAGCGACAATGAGCAGTTCTTC
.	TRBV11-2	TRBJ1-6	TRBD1	CASSSDRFNSPLHF	TGTGCCAGCAGCTCGGACAGGTTTAATTCACCCCTCCACTTT